The clone carrying this TCR beta chain was seen ten or more times. The antigen is undetermined. Template switching, a step in the protocol, added a universal primer site, and cDNA carried unique molecular identifiers. TCRdb independently ran MiXCR on the 5' RACE reads; one entry per CDR3 protein. In the table there are fewer than 350,000 distinct CDR3 sequences, approximately 8.5% of which are singletons. These data belong to a study of identical twins. The study's findings and limits: Its conclusions, products of cross-sectional statistical analysis, did not come from following the same donors. The models gave estimates that fell short of the out-of-frame TCR alpha sharing seen in monozygotic twins.

The same sample was also studied in work on yellow fever vaccine responses in identical twins.

The receptor was isolated from a woman aged 18-29 years in good health. The source material was memory (CD45RO+) T cells sorted from blood.

The CDR3 loop is CAIRTGVNPTDTQYF. The CDR3 coding sequence is TGTGCCATCAGGACGGGGGTCAATCCCACAGATACGCAGTATTTT. The chain employs TRBV10-3 and TRBJ2-3; TRBD2 is a possible D gene (6 bases). V was trimmed by 6 bases and J by 2 bases, leaving 15 bases between them. The CDR3 runs 15 residues. Germline assignment: CDR1 ENHRY and CDR2 SYGVKD.